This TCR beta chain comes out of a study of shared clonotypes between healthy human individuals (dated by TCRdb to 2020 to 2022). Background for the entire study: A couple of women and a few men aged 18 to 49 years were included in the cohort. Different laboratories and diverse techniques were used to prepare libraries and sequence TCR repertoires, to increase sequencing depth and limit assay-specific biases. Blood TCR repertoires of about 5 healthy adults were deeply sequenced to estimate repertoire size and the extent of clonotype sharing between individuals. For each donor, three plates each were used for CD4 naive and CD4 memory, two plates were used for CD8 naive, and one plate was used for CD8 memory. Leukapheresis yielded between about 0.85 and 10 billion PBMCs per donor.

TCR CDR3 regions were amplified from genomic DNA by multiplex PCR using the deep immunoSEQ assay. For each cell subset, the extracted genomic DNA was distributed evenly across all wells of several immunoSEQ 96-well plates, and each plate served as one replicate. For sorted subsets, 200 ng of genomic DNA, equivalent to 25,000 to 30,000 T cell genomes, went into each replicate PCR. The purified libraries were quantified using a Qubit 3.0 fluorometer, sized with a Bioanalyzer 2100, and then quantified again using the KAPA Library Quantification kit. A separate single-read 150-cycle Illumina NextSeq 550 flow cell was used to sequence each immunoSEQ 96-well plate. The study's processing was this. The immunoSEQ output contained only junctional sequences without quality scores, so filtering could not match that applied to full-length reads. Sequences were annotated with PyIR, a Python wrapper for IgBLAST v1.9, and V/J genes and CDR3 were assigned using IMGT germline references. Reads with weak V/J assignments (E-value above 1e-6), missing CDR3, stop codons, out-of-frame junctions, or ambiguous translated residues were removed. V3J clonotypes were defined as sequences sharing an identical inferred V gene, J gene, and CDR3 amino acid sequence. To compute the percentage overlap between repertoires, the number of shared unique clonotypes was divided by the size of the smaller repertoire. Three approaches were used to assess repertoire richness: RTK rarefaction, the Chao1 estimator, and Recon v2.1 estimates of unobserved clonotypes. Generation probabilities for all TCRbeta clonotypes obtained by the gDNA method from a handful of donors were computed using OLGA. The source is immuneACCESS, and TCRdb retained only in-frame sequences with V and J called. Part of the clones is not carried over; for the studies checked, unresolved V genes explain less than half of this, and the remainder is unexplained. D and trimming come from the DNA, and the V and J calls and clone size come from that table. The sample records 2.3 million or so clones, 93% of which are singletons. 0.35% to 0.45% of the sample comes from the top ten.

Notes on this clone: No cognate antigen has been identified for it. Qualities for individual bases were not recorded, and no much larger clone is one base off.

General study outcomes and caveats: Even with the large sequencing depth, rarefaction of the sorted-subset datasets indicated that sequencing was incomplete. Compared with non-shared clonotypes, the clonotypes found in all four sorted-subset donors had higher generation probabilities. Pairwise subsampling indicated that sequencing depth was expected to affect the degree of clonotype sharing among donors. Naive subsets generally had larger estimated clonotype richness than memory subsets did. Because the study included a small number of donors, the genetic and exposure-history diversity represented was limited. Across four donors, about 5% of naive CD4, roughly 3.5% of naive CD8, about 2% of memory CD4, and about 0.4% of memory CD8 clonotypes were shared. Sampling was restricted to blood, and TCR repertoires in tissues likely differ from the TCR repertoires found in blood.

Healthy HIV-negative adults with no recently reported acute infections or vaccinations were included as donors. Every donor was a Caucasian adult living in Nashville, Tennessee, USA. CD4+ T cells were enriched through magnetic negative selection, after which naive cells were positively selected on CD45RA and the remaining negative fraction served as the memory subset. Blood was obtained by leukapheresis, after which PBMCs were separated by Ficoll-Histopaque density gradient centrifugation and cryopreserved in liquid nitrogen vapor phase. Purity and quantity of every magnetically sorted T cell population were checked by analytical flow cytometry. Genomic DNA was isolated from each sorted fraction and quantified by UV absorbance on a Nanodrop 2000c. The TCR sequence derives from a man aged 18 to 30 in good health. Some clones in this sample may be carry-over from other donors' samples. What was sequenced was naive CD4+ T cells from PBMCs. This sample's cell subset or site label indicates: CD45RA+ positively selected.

The base sequence is TGTGCCATCAGTGAGTTGGGGGGGCAGGTCAACGTCCTGACTTTC. Protein translation: CAISELGGQVNVLTF. Here the chain combines TRBV10-3 and TRBJ2-6; TRBD2 is perhaps the D gene, given 7 matching bases. The V end loses 1 base and the J end loses 9 bases, and a stretch of 13 bases separates them. CDR3 length: 15 amino acids, cysteine to phenylalanine. The DNA shown is the 45-base CDR3, in frame from base 1. The CDR1 and CDR2 encoded by the germline V gene are ENHRY and SYGVKD.